This record covers a single TCR beta chain. The antigen is undetermined. This entry comes from a study of cytomegalovirus exposure and HLA in healthy donors. Whole-study results and caveats: According to an earlier analysis, most TCR beta V segments yielded productive rearrangements about 90% or about 30% of the time. The authors judged a highly shared variant cluster likely a sequencing artifact. Sequencing depth across donors, presence/absence analyses assumed, was roughly uniform. Most TCR sequences were uncommon, yet certain public TCRs appeared in many donors.

Primers for the PCR totalled 60 Vbeta and 13 Jbeta. Assay used: immunoSEQ multiplex PCR; TCRdb lists only in-frame clones, some missing. The repertoire holds about 140,000 clones, roughly three quarters seen once, with 1.1% in the top ten. This receptor was obtained from a male donor in good health and CMV-seronegative. Sequences were obtained from PBMCs.

CDR3 residues: CASREGLAGGSSTDTQYF. CDR3 in DNA: TGTGCCAGCAGAGAGGGGTTAGCGGGGGGATCTAGCACAGATACGCAGTATTTT. The rearrangement links TRBV2 to TRBJ2-3; 10 nucleotides agree with TRBD2. J lost 0 bases, V lost 6 bases, and 12 bases had no gene match. CDR3 length equals 18 residues. Germline V lookup: CDR1 SNHLY, CDR2 FYNNEI.